Sequencing of this TCR beta chain was carried out in a study of blood T cell repertoires in COVID-19. Across the whole study: PBMCs, B-cell-depleted T cells, or T cells were the source of the cDNA or gDNA that made up the material.

This clone was seen a single time. Germline CDR1 LNHDA, CDR2 SQIVND (reference sequence). V was trimmed by 4 bases and J by 1 base, leaving 11 bases between them. This CDR3 comprises 14 residues. Authors' methods: Reference gene primer amplification in the assay estimated nucleated cell counts. The method was immunoSEQ multiplex PCR; TCRdb's version includes in-frame clones alone and lacks a portion of them. The DNA gave D and trimming, while V, J and clone size come from that table. Of some 210,000 clones in the sample, about 76% were seen once. Participants reported their clinical history, and cohort assignment relied on those reports.

The sequenced material came from PBMCs or T cells enriched from blood (not recorded which). This receptor was obtained from a woman in her fifties or sixties with acute COVID-19. The genes are TRBV19 and TRBJ2-7, with D uncertain. As DNA, the CDR3 is TGTGCCAGTAGTACCGGGTCTCTGTCCTACGAGCAGTACTTC. It encodes CASSTGSLSYEQYF.